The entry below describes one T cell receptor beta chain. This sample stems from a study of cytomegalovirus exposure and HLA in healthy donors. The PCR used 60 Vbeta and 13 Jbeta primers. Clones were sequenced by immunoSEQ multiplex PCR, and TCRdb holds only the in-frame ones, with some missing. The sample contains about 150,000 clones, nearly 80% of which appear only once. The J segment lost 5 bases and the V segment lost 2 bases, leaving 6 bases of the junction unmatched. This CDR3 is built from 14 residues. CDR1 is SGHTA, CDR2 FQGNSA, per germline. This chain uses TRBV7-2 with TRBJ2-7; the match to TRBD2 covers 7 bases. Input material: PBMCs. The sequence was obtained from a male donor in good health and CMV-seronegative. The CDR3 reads CASSLQAGHDEQYF. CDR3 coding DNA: TGTGCCAGCAGCTTACAAGCGGGGCACGACGAGCAGTACTTC.